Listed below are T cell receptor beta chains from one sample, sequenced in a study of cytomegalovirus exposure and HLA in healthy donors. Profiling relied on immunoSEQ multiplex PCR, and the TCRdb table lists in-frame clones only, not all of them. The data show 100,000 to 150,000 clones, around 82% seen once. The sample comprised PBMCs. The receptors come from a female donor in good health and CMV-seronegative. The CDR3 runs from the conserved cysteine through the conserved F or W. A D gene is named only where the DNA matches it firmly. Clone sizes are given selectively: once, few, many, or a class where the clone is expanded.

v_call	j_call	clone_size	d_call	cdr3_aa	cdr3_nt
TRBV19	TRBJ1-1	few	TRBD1	CASGDRETEAFF	TGTGCCAGTGGGGACAGAGAAACTGAAGCTTTCTTT
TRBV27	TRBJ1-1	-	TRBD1	CASSLFPAQGGGEAFF	TGTGCCAGCAGTTTATTTCCGGCTCAGGGGGGAGGTGAAGCTTTCTTT
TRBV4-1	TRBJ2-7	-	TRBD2	CASSQGTSGRRNEQYF	TGCGCCAGCAGCCAAGGGACTAGCGGGAGAAGGAACGAGCAGTACTTC
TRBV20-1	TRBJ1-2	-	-	CSARGGLGYTF	TGCAGTGCTAGAGGGGGGCTTGGCTACACCTTC
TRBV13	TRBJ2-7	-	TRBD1	CASSLGGQGFNEQYF	TGTGCCAGCAGCTTAGGGGGACAGGGGTTCAACGAGCAGTACTTC
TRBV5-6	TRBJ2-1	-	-	CASHSRGYNEQFF	TGTGCCTCTCACTCCAGGGGATACAATGAGCAGTTCTTC
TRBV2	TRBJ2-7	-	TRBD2	CASRNSGTYEQYF	TGTGCCAGCAGAAATAGCGGGACCTACGAGCAGTACTTC
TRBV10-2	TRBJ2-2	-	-	CASSAQGTGELFF	TGCGCCAGCAGTGCTCAGGGAACCGGGGAGCTGTTTTTT
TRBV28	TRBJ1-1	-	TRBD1	CASLDRDRGTAFF	TGTGCCAGCCTAGACCGGGACAGGGGGACTGCTTTCTTT
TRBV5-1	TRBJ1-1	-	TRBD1	CASSLDRGQTEAFF	TGCGCCAGCAGTTTAGACAGGGGGCAAACTGAAGCTTTCTTT